The present entry profiles one T cell receptor (beta chain) with its context. Its antigen is undetermined. This specimen belongs to a study of radiotherapy plus CTLA-4 blockade in lung cancer. CDR1 is MNHEY and CDR2 is SMNVEV in the germline V gene (reference sequence). V was cut by 6 bases and J by 0 bases, with 8 bases left in between. The CDR3 length is 13 residues. General study results and limits: Early clonal dynamics of blood T cells, together with interferon-beta, were reported as the best response predictor. Clones of tumor-derived TCRs expanded in blood after radiotherapy plus ipilimumab.

Measured with immunoSEQ multiplex PCR; TCRdb has only the in-frame clones, and not every one. The sample has about 51,000 clones; around 79% are singletons. This chain joins TRBV27 and TRBJ1-2, with unresolved D. This specimen was peripheral blood, taken from a patient treated with radiotherapy plus ipilimumab. The clonotype was recovered from a human donor with non-small cell lung cancer who had a complete response to radiotherapy plus ipilimumab. CDR3 coding DNA: TGTGCCAGCAGGCGGGATACTAACTATGGCTACACCTTC. It codes for CASRRDTNYGYTF.